One and the same sample provided the 22 T cell receptor beta chains below, sequenced in a study of cytomegalovirus exposure and HLA in healthy donors. PCR involved 60 Vbeta and 13 Jbeta primers. The assay was immunoSEQ multiplex PCR, and TCRdb's table has in-frame clones only and misses some. Counted here are 74,000 or so clones, about 78% occurring once; the ten biggest clones make up 5.5%. What was sequenced was PBMCs. These TCRs come from a male donor in good health and CMV-seropositive.

The rearrangement uses TRBV10-2 and TRBJ2-7, with TRBD2 identical over 14 bases. Germline CDR1 and CDR2: WSHSY and SAAADI. CDR3 length equals 17 residues. Trimming cost V 5 bases and J 0 bases; bases outside gene matches: 6. The chain's CDR3 is CASSTGLAGANSYEQYF. CDR3 bases: TGCGCCAGCAGTACGGGACTAGCGGGGGCTAACTCCTACGAGCAGTACTTC.

This clone turned up a few times. This sequence joins TRBV6-5 and TRBJ1-6; TRBD1 matches at 9 bases. Germline V gene lookup returns CDR1 MNHEY and CDR2 SVGAGI. The CDR3 is 15 residues long. Trimming at V came to 4 bases and at J to 5 bases, leaving 3 bases not matched to a gene. The CDR3 here is CASSWTGEHNSPLHF. CDR3 nucleotides: TGTGCCAGCAGTTGGACAGGGGAACATAATTCACCCCTCCACTTT.

This clone was recorded only once. The chain has TRBV28 and TRBJ1-5, with 10 bases lining up with TRBD1. Unmatched junction bases numbered 2, after V lost 1 base and J lost 2 bases. Germline V gene data show CDR1 as MDHEN and CDR2 as SYDVKM. The CDR3 has 16 amino acids. This CDR3 reads CASSLFGTGGNQPQHF. In DNA, the CDR3 is TGTGCCAGCAGTTTATTCGGGACAGGGGGCAATCAGCCCCAGCATTTT.

The chain employs TRBV6-5 and TRBJ2-7; 10 nucleotides align to TRBD1. The trim removed 8 bases at V and 9 bases at J, leaving 13 bases unmatched. CDR3 length: 14 amino acids. Germline V gives CDR1 MNHEY, CDR2 SVGAGI. This CDR3 is CASAQTGQGKGQYF. The CDR3 nucleotides are TGTGCCAGCGCCCAAACGGGACAGGGGAAAGGGCAGTACTTC.

The V and J genes are TRBV13 and TRBJ2-1, with D unclear. The CDR3 has 12 residues. Trimming pared 6 bases from V and 10 bases from J, leaving 13 bases between. Germline V CDR1 and CDR2: PRHDT, FYEKMQ (reference sequence). The CDR3 DNA reads TGTGCCAGCAGTGGTCTCGACATCGAGCAGTTCTTC. Encoded protein: CASSGLDIEQFF.

The chain employs TRBV15 and TRBJ2-6, with D possibly being TRBD2 (5 bases). Between the trimmed V and J ends, which lost 2 bases and 2 bases, there was a span of 7 bases. The V gene's germline CDR1 is LNHNV and CDR2 YYDKDF (reference sequence). CDR3 length equals 15 residues. CDR3 in amino acids: CATSRKEAGANVLTF. DNA for the CDR3: TGTGCCACCAGCAGAAAGGAGGCTGGGGCCAACGTCCTGACTTTC.

The gene calls are TRBV2 and TRBJ2-2; D ambiguous. Trimming stripped 4 bases from V and 7 bases from J, with 7 bases between. The CDR3 sequence is 12 residues long. The germline V gene encodes CDR1 SNHLY and CDR2 FYNNEI. CDR3 sequence reads: CASSARDGELFF. The CDR3 bases are TGTGCCAGCAGTGCTAGAGACGGGGAGCTGTTTTTT.

V and J are TRBV7-9 and TRBJ1-1; 7 positions agree with TRBD1. The CDR3 is 14 amino acids. The ends lost 3 bases at V and 3 bases at J; junction bases unmatched: 4. Germline V CDR1 and CDR2: SEHNR, FQNEAQ (reference sequence). This chain's CDR3 is CASSFEGAYTEAFF. In DNA, the CDR3 is TGTGCCAGCAGCTTTGAGGGGGCGTACACTGAAGCTTTCTTT.

In this sample, this clone turned up once. The CDR3 DNA reads as TGTGCCAGCAGTGAAACAGGACGAGGTAACAATGAGCAGTTCTTC. Translated: CASSETGRGNNEQFF. The gene calls are TRBV6-1 and TRBJ2-1; a possible D gene is TRBD1 (5 bases). Germline V gene lookup returns CDR1 MNHNS and CDR2 SASEGT. CDR3 length: 15 amino acids. Trimming took off 2 bases at V and 5 bases at J, with 13 bases between the two ends.

The V and J genes are TRBV18 and TRBJ1-3; no clear D gene. V was shortened by 2 bases and J by 4 bases, with 12 bases between the two germline ends. The CDR3 sequence is 15 residues long. Germline CDR1 reads KGHSH; CDR2 reads LQKENI. CDR3 coding DNA: TGTGCCAGCTCACCATCCCCGGGGATCGGAAACACCATATATTTT. It codes for CASSPSPGIGNTIYF.

This clone turned up a few times. V gene TRBV11-2 combines with J gene TRBJ1-6; D might be TRBD1 (5 bases). V was trimmed by 4 bases and J by 7 bases, leaving 11 bases between them. There are 14 residues in the CDR3. Germline V gives CDR1 SGHAT, CDR2 FQNNGV. The CDR3 is CASSWGLGNSPLHF. The CDR3 DNA is TGTGCCAGCAGCTGGGGCCTAGGGAATTCACCCCTCCACTTT.

The chain employs TRBV2 and TRBJ2-7; 11 bases are shared with TRBD1. The germline gives CDR1 SNHLY, CDR2 FYNNEI. The CDR3 totals 15 residues. With V trimmed by 5 bases and J by 2 bases, 5 bases remained unmatched. The CDR3 spells CASSPGTGGTYEQYF. The DNA of the CDR3 is TGTGCCAGCAGTCCCGGGACAGGGGGGACCTACGAGCAGTACTTC.

The chain recombines TRBV7-3 with TRBJ2-7, with D possibly TRBD1 on 6 matching bases. In germline, CDR1 is SGHTA, CDR2 FQGTGA. This CDR3 region has 18 residues. Trimming shortened V by 5 bases and J by 0 bases, and 23 bases separated the two germline ends. The CDR3 region is CASSPLTPGRDISYEQYF. The CDR3 DNA sequence: TGTGCCAGCAGCCCCTTAACCCCCGGCCGGGACATCTCCTACGAGCAGTACTTC.

As DNA, the CDR3 is TGTGCCAGCAGGCCGGGGACAGGGGCGAACACTGAAGCTTTCTTT. This codes for CASRPGTGANTEAFF. The gene calls are TRBV6-5 and TRBJ1-1; 10 bases fit TRBD1. V shed 6 bases, J shed 1 base, and the junction held 5 bases outside the gene matches. The CDR3 contains 15 residues. Germline CDR1 MNHEY, CDR2 SVGAGI.

The chain is built from TRBV7-2 and TRBJ1-5, with 9 bases fitting TRBD1. V lost 2 bases to trimming and J lost 7 bases; unmatched junction nucleotides: 12. The CDR3 sequence is 17 residues long. CDR1 SGHTA and CDR2 FQGNSA come from the germline V gene. Written as DNA, the CDR3 is TGTGCCAGCAGCTTACCGGACTACAGGGGGCGCGGGCAGCCCCAGCATTTT. This sequence encodes CASSLPDYRGRGQPQHF. The complete variable domain, with remaining parts taken from reference TRBV7-2 and TRBJ1-5, reads GAGVSQSPSNKVTEKGKDVELRCDPISGHTALYWYRQSLGQGLEFLIYFQGNSAPDKSGLPSDRFSAERTGGSVSTLTIQRTQQEDSAVYLCASSLPDYRGRGQPQHFGDGTRLSIL.

This clone was detected a few times. The rearrangement links TRBV27 to TRBJ2-1; 11 positions agree with TRBD2. From germline, CDR1 is MNHEY and CDR2 SMNVEV (reference sequence). Losses at the gene ends were 2 bases for V and 3 bases for J; bases not matched to a gene: 0. This CDR3 has 15 residues. The CDR3 DNA sequence: TGTGCCAGCAGTTTACTAGCGGGGGGCTACAATGAGCAGTTCTTC. Translated: CASSLLAGGYNEQFF.

This sequence joins TRBV10-3 and TRBJ1-2, with TRBD1 matching 8 bases. The ends lost 3 bases at V and 2 bases at J; junction bases unmatched: 5. CDR1 and CDR2 (germline): ENHRY, SYGVKD. This CDR3 contains 15 residues. The CDR3 sequence is CAISDSGGSNYGYTF. Written as DNA, the CDR3 is TGTGCCATCAGTGACTCAGGGGGCTCCAACTATGGCTACACCTTC.

Worth noting for this clone: Germline and junction disagree at one end, which may indicate a read error. Distinct nucleotide sequences in the sample also encode this CDR3. V gene TRBV5-1 combines with J gene TRBJ1-1, with 12 positions matching TRBD1. The CDR3 runs 15 residues. Germline values: CDR1 SGHRS, CDR2 YFSETQ. The CDR3: CASSLAGTGGTEAFF. The CDR3, as DNA: TGCGCCAGCAGCTTAGCCGGGACAGGGGGCACTGAAGCTTTCTTC.

This sequence joins TRBV6-5 and TRBJ1-2, with 7 nucleotides matching TRBD1. Germline CDR1 MNHEY, CDR2 SVGAGI. The ends lost 4 bases at V and 4 bases at J; junction bases unmatched: 6. The CDR3 is 14 residues long. The CDR3 protein is CASSFSGTAYGYTF. The CDR3 DNA is TGTGCCAGCAGTTTTTCCGGGACAGCCTATGGCTACACCTTC.

V and J are TRBV10-3 and TRBJ2-3; 11 bases are a match to TRBD2. J gave up 3 bases and V 8 bases, and 7 bases lay outside the gene matches. This CDR3 is 15 amino acids long. Germline-derived CDR1 and CDR2 are ENHRY and SYGVKD. The CDR3 DNA reads TGTGCCATCTCATCCTCTAGCGGGGGGACAGATACGCAGTATTTT. Translated, it gives CAISSSSGGTDTQYF.

V and J are TRBV18 and TRBJ2-7; 12 bases fit TRBD1. V dropped 3 bases and J dropped 6; count of bases not matched to a gene: 12. Per germline, CDR1 KGHSH and CDR2 LQKENI. The CDR3 is 17 residues long. Written as DNA, the CDR3 is TGTGCCAGCTCACCGGGGGGGACAGGGGGCTTGTTAACCGAGCAGTACTTC. Its translation is CASSPGGTGGLLTEQYF. Complete variable domain (other parts from reference TRBV18 and TRBJ2-7): NAGVMQNPRHLVRRRGQEARLRCSPMKGHSHVYWYRQLPEEGLKFMVYLQKENIIDESGMPKERFSAEFPKEGPSILRIQQVVRGDSAAYFCASSPGGTGGLLTEQYFGPGTRLTVT.

The chain couples TRBV5-1 to TRBJ2-7, with D tentatively TRBD2 (5 bases). V was trimmed by 0 bases and J by 0 bases, leaving 13 bases between them. This CDR3 has 16 amino acids. Germline V gene sequence: CDR1 SGHRS, CDR2 YFSETQ. This CDR3 reads CASSLGASKSSYEQYF. The CDR3 coding sequence is TGCGCCAGCAGCTTGGGCGCTAGCAAGAGCTCCTACGAGCAGTACTTC.